This TCR beta chain is from a study of T cell responses to AZD1222 COVID-19 vaccine. The wider study: Some second doses came at about 4 weeks and others at about 12 weeks; these were pooled. Study results and caveats: Donors were largely white British and mainly female; clonal diversity was possibly underestimated. Spike-specific TCR breadth and depth went up after people got two AZD1222 doses. In the spike-specific TCR repertoire, nearly half reportedly target unmutated variant regions.

CDR1 LGHDT and CDR2 YNNKEL come from the germline V gene (reference sequence). This CDR3 comprises 14 residues. A remark on this clone: Antigen unknown. Mismatch with germline at one junction end may stem from a read error.

Profiling relied on immunoSEQ multiplex PCR, and the TCRdb table lists in-frame clones only, not all of them. The table has about 120,000 clones, 92% seen once. The sample here was peripheral blood, taken on day 0 of AZD1222 vaccination. The chain is built from TRBV3-1 (or the pseudogene TRBV3-2) and TRBJ2-3; D might be TRBD2 (5 bases). This TCR came from an adult in good health. CDR3 region: CASSRRPSRDTQYF. For the CDR3, the DNA is TGTGCCAGCAGCCGTAGACCTAGCAGAGATACGCAGTATTTT.